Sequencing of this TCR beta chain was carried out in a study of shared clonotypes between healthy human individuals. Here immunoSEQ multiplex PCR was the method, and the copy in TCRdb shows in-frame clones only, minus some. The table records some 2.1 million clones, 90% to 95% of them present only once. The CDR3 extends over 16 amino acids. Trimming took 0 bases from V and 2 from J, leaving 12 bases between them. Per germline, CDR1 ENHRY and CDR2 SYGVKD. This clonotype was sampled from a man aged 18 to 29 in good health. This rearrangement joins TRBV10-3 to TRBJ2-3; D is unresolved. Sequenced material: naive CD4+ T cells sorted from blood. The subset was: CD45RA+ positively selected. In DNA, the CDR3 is TGTGCCATCAGTGAGTCGCGTAGGCTACCCACAGATACGCAGTATTTT. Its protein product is CAISESRRLPTDTQYF.